This TCR beta chain emerged from a study of cytomegalovirus exposure and HLA in healthy donors. Both 60 Vbeta primers and 13 Jbeta primers went into the PCR. The method was immunoSEQ multiplex PCR; TCRdb's version includes in-frame clones alone and lacks a portion of them. The data show about 77,000 clones, over 60% seen once. At collection, donors were nominally healthy, but unrecorded immune exposures were probable. V was cut by 1 base and J by 2 bases, with 11 bases left in between. Germline V lookup: CDR1 KGHSH, CDR2 LQKENI. This CDR3 is built from 15 residues. The clonotype was recovered from a man aged 35 to 55 in good health and CMV-seronegative. The specimen sequenced was PBMCs. The chain links TRBV18 to TRBJ1-1; D ambiguous. The CDR3: CASSPQSPGNTEAFF. The CDR3 DNA follows: TGTGCCAGCTCACCACAATCGCCAGGAAACACTGAAGCTTTCTTT.